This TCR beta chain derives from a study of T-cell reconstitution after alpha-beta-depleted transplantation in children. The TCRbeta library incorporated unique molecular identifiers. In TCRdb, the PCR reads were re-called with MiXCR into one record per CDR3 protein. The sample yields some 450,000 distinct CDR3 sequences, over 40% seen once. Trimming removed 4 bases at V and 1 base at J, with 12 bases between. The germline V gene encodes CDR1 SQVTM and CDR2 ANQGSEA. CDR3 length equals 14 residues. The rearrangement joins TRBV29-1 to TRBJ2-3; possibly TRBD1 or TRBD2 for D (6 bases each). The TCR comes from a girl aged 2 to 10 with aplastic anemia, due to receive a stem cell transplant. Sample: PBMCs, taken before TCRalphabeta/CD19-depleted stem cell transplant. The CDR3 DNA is TGCAGCGTTGTTACGAGGGGGGGCACAGATACGCAGTATTTT. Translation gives CSVVTRGGTDTQYF.